The 14 T cell receptor beta chains presented below share a single source sample, sequenced in a study of blood T cell repertoires in COVID-19. The data were produced by immunoSEQ multiplex PCR, yet TCRdb's version contains in-frame clones alone and is incomplete. The sample shows around 380,000 clones, approximately 89% of them seen only once. The sequenced sample was PBMCs or T cells enriched from blood (not recorded which). The receptors come from a man aged 30 to 45 who had recovered from COVID-19.

This chain connects TRBV9 to TRBJ1-2; no firm D call. V shed 0 bases and J shed 3 bases, with 12 bases lying between them. CDR1 is SGDLS and CDR2 is YYNGEE in the germline V gene. The CDR3 loop spans 15 amino acids. In DNA, the CDR3 is TGTGCCAGCAGCGTAGCGGGAAACCATCACTATGGCTACACCTTC. It encodes CASSVAGNHHYGYTF.

The V call is TRBV7-2, the J call TRBJ1-1; TRBD1 matches 7 bases. This CDR3 contains 15 residues. Germline V lookup: CDR1 SGHTA, CDR2 FQGNSA. The J segment lost 0 bases and the V segment lost 7 bases, leaving 8 bases of the junction unmatched. This CDR3 reads CASTNPGQMNTEAFF. The CDR3 DNA follows: TGTGCCAGCACAAACCCGGGACAGATGAACACTGAAGCTTTCTTT.

The CDR3: CASSLSSTLGANVLTF. DNA of the CDR3: TGTGCCAGCAGCTTATCCTCGACTTTGGGGGCCAACGTCCTGACTTTC. The chain has TRBV7-2 and TRBJ2-6; D is ambiguous. V lost 2 bases and J lost 4, with 12 bases in between. The germline V gene has CDR1 SGHTA and CDR2 FQGNSA. This CDR3 comprises 16 residues.

CDR3 sequence: CASSPRGVLYTEAFF. The CDR3 bases are TGTGCCAGCAGCCCCCGGGGAGTCCTGTACACTGAAGCTTTCTTT. The chain joins TRBV3-1 (or the pseudogene TRBV3-2) to TRBJ1-1, with D hard to call. Trimming took 4 bases from V and 3 from J, leaving 15 bases between them. The CDR3 has 15 amino acids. Germline CDR1 and CDR2: LGHDT and YNNKEL (reference sequence).

The gene calls are TRBV3-1 (or the pseudogene TRBV3-2) and TRBJ2-3; 11 positions agree with TRBD2. The CDR3 totals 18 residues. With V trimmed by 0 bases and J by 4 bases, 9 bases remained unmatched. The germline V gene has CDR1 LGHDT and CDR2 YNNKEL (reference sequence). CDR3: CASSQDIRLAGGADTQYF. CDR3 in DNA: TGTGCCAGCAGCCAAGATATCAGGCTAGCGGGGGGCGCAGATACGCAGTATTTT.

The rearrangement joins TRBV25-1 to TRBJ2-7; D gene unclear. This CDR3 has 10 residues. Trimming removed 5 bases from V and 6 bases from J, with 5 bases in between. Germline values: CDR1 MGHDK, CDR2 SYGVNS. CDR3 residues: CASSLSEQYF. Here the CDR3 DNA reads TGTGCCAGCAGTTTGAGCGAGCAGTACTTC.

CDR3 protein: CASSKDQGNQPQHF. The CDR3 region has the DNA TGTGCCAGCAGTAAAGACCAGGGGAACCAGCCCCAGCATTTT. The V gene is TRBV6-2 or TRBV6-3, the J gene TRBJ1-5; possible D gene TRBD1, 6 bases. The length of the CDR3 is 14 residues. V was shortened by 5 bases and J by 7 bases, with 15 bases between the two germline ends. The germline CDR1 and CDR2 sequences are MNHEY and SVGEGT.

The rearrangement uses TRBV9 and TRBJ2-2; possibly TRBD1 for D (5 bases). Germline V lookup: CDR1 SGDLS, CDR2 YYNGEE. CDR3 size: 16 residues. V was pared by 3 bases and J by 3 bases, with 15 bases between. CDR3 protein: CASSDGQGDYTGELFF. In DNA, the CDR3 is TGTGCCAGCAGCGACGGACAAGGGGATTACACCGGGGAGCTGTTTTTT. Combining the CDR3 with reference TRBV9 and TRBJ2-2 gives the whole variable domain DSGVTQTPKHLITATGQRVTLRCSPRSGDLSVYWYQQSLDQGLQFLIQYYNGEERAKGNILERFSAQQFPDLHSELNLSSLELGDSALYFCASSDGQGDYTGELFFGEGSRLTVL.

The V call is TRBV21-1, the J call TRBJ2-1; TRBD2 is taken as the D call from the table, unchecked against the DNA. TRBV21-1 is flagged as a pseudogene. The CDR3 contains 17 residues. This chain's CDR3 is CASSKRGGGENDNEQFF. CDR3 sequence (DNA): TGTGCCAGCAGCAAAAGGGGAGGAGGAGAAAACGACAATGAGCAGTTCTTC.

The rearrangement links TRBV11-2 to TRBJ1-3; perhaps TRBD1 as D (5 bases). CDR1 is SGHAT, CDR2 FQNNGV, per germline. This CDR3 contains 14 residues. The V and J ends lost 5 bases and 0 bases respectively, with 8 bases between them. CDR3 sequence reads: CASSRGDSGNTIYF. The DNA of the CDR3 is TGTGCCAGCAGCCGGGGGGACTCTGGAAACACCATATATTTT.

This chain joins TRBV4-1 and TRBJ1-1; D is perhaps TRBD1 (6 bases). There are 13 residues in the CDR3. Germline values: CDR1 MGHRA, CDR2 YSYEKL. Trimming pared 5 bases from V and 1 base from J, leaving 8 bases between. CDR3 amino acids: CASSLQGNTEAFF. The CDR3 DNA reads as TGCGCCAGCAGCTTACAGGGGAACACTGAAGCTTTCTTT.

This clone has just one count. The V call is TRBV6-5, the J call TRBJ2-1; 8 bases line up with TRBD2. The CDR3 is 15 residues long. Germline assignment: CDR1 MNHEY and CDR2 SVGAGI. V lost 7 bases and J lost 6; bases outside the gene matches: 11. The CDR3 nucleotides are TGTGCCAGCACGGGGCGGCTAGCGGGTATCAATGAGCAGTTCTTC. Translated, it gives CASTGRLAGINEQFF.

The rearrangement links TRBV30 to TRBJ1-2; possible D gene TRBD1, 6 bases. The CDR3 totals 13 residues. Germline CDR1 GTSNPN, CDR2 SVGIG (reference sequence). Trimming pared 2 bases from V and 8 bases from J, leaving 15 bases between. The CDR3 here is CAWSTGQGLGYTF. CDR3 in DNA: TGTGCCTGGAGTACCGGGCAGGGGCTCGGCTACACCTTC.

J is TRBJ2-1 and V is TRBV7-2; D uncertain. Trimming pared 5 bases from V and 8 bases from J, leaving 7 bases between. The CDR3 totals 11 residues. Per germline, CDR1 SGHTA and CDR2 FQGNSA. This CDR3 is CASSVLYEQFF. The CDR3 DNA is TGTGCCAGCAGCGTACTATATGAGCAGTTCTTC.